The 8 T cell receptor beta chains listed next were all sequenced from one sample in a study of blood T cell repertoires in COVID-19. This table comes from immunoSEQ multiplex PCR, and its TCRdb copy is limited to in-frame clones, with some not included. Counted here are 150,000 to 200,000 clones, roughly 80% occurring once; the ten biggest clones make up more than 5%. Sequences were obtained from peripheral blood. These receptors all stem from a woman aged 30 to 39 with acute or convalescent COVID-19.

This chain links TRBV10-1 with TRBJ2-1; 12 bases agree with TRBD1. The CDR3 totals 17 residues. Germline assignment: CDR1 WNHNN and CDR2 SYGVQD (reference sequence). Trimming took 6 bases from V and 5 from J; bases not matched to a gene: 11. This chain's CDR3 is CASSSGQGALTDNEQFF. The CDR3 DNA follows: TGCGCCAGCAGCTCGGGACAGGGGGCCCTTACAGACAATGAGCAGTTCTTC.

V and J are TRBV7-2 and TRBJ2-2, with 11 bases aligning to TRBD2. From germline, CDR1 is SGHTA and CDR2 FQGNSA. The CDR3 extends over 16 amino acids. The V gene end was trimmed by 8 bases and the J gene end by 5 bases; junction bases not matched to a gene: 10. Here the CDR3 reads CASASKGTSGTGELFF. In nucleotides, the CDR3 is TGTGCCAGCGCCTCGAAGGGGACTAGCGGTACCGGGGAGCTGTTTTTT. The entire variable domain, with the rest obtained from reference TRBV7-2 and TRBJ2-2, is as follows: GAGVSQSPSNKVTEKGKDVELRCDPISGHTALYWYRQSLGQGLEFLIYFQGNSAPDKSGLPSDRFSAERTGGSVSTLTIQRTQQEDSAVYLCASASKGTSGTGELFFGEGSRLTVL.

V usage is TRBV28 and J usage is TRBJ1-1; weak D call: TRBD1 (6 bases). The V end lost 5 bases, the J end lost 0 bases, and 19 bases lay between the germline ends. CDR1 is MDHEN and CDR2 is SYDVKM in the germline V gene. The CDR3 covers 17 residues. The CDR3 loop reads CASSGSWDTSLNTEAFF. The CDR3 nucleotides read TGTGCCAGCAGTGGAAGTTGGGACACCTCCTTGAACACTGAAGCTTTCTTT.

This sequence joins TRBV6-2 or TRBV6-3 and TRBJ1-2; 7 bases are a match to TRBD1. The CDR3 covers 15 residues. CDR1 is MNHEY and CDR2 is SVGEGT in the germline V gene. V lost 0 bases to trimming and J lost 4 bases; unmatched junction nucleotides: 5. The CDR3: CASSYSSGTVYGYTF. Written as DNA, the CDR3 is TGTGCCAGCAGTTACTCGAGTGGGACAGTCTATGGCTACACCTTC.

The gene calls are TRBV10-2 and TRBJ2-7; 10 bases map to TRBD1. CDR3 length equals 13 residues. The V gene's germline CDR1 is WSHSY and CDR2 SAAADI. V was clipped by 6 bases and J by 2 bases; unmatched bases: 1. DNA for the CDR3: TGCGCCAGCAGAGGACAGGGGGCCTACGAGCAGTACTTC. It encodes CASRGQGAYEQYF.

The table lists this clone with a count of one. The rearrangement uses TRBV7-2 and TRBJ1-3; 9 bases line up with TRBD1. Trimming at V came to 5 bases and at J to 4 bases, leaving 6 bases not matched to a gene. Germline V gene data show CDR1 as SGHTA and CDR2 as FQGNSA. This CDR3 region has 15 residues. CDR3 nucleotide sequence: TGTGCCAGCAGCCGTCGGGACAGGGAAGGAAACACCATATATTTT. This sequence encodes CASSRRDREGNTIYF. Full variable domain (outside the CDR3, taken from reference TRBV7-2 and TRBJ1-3): GAGVSQSPSNKVTEKGKDVELRCDPISGHTALYWYRQSLGQGLEFLIYFQGNSAPDKSGLPSDRFSAERTGGSVSTLTIQRTQQEDSAVYLCASSRRDREGNTIYFGEGSWLTVV.

This clone was counted a few times. This chain joins TRBV5-6 and TRBJ2-3, with 9 bases aligning to TRBD1. Losses at the gene ends were 4 bases for V and 0 bases for J; bases not matched to a gene: 6. The germline V gene encodes CDR1 SGHDT and CDR2 YYEEEE. CDR3 size: 16 residues. CDR3 residues: CASSIYRGPSTDTQYF. CDR3 nucleotide sequence: TGTGCCAGCAGCATCTACAGGGGGCCTAGCACAGATACGCAGTATTTT.

This chain links TRBV4-3 with TRBJ2-5; TRBD2 matches at 11 bases. V shed 5 bases and J 4 bases; nucleotides not matched to a gene: 6. From germline, CDR1 is LGHNA and CDR2 YSLEER. The CDR3 is 15 amino acids. The CDR3 nucleotides read TGCGCCAGCAGCTTAGCGGGGGGGCCCCGAGAGACCCAGTACTTC. Translated: CASSLAGGPRETQYF.